A selection of T cell receptor beta chains follows, all from one sample in a study of T cells in Graves' hyperthyroidism and ophthalmopathy. TCRdb reprocessed the multiplex PCR reads via MiXCR and lists one record per CDR3 protein. The sample has roughly 290,000 distinct CDR3 sequences, approximately 15% seen once. The sequenced material came from blood. These receptors were obtained from a woman aged 55-75 years with Graves' ophthalmopathy. Each CDR3 is given with its conserved first and last residue. Each record gives: V gene, clone size, D gene, J gene, CDR3 protein, CDR3 DNA. D genes are given only for firm matches. Rows give clone size only sometimes, using once, few, many, or a class for an expanded clone.

TRBV4-1	.	TRBD2	TRBJ2-7	CASSQGPAGLADSEQYF	TGCGCCAGCAGCCAAGGGCCGGCGGGACTAGCGGATAGCGAGCAGTACTTC
TRBV11-2	many	.	TRBJ2-3	CASSAARVPDTQYF	TGTGCCAGCAGCGCAGCGCGGGTCCCGGATACGCAGTATTTT
TRBV3-1	.	.	TRBJ2-7	CASSQHGDEQYF	TGTGCCAGCAGCCAACACGGAGACGAGCAGTACTTC
TRBV20-1	many	TRBD1	TRBJ2-1	CSAALVGQGADEQFF	TGCAGTGCTGCCCTGGTAGGACAGGGGGCCGATGAGCAGTTCTTC
TRBV6-2/TRBV6-3	.	TRBD2	TRBJ2-3	CASSSGRFTDTQYF	TGTGCCAGCAGCTCCGGGAGGTTCACAGATACGCAGTATTTT
TRBV9	many	.	TRBJ1-1	CASSVQGNTEAFF	TGTGCCAGCAGTGTACAGGGGAACACTGAAGCTTTCTTT
TRBV7-2	many	.	TRBJ2-5	CASSFAGSKTQYF	TGTGCCAGCAGCTTCGCAGGGAGTAAGACCCAGTACTTC
TRBV24-1	many	TRBD2	TRBJ2-1	CATSWMGASGSYEQFF	TGTGCCACCAGTTGGATGGGGGCTAGCGGGAGCTATGAGCAGTTCTTC
TRBV4-1	many	.	TRBJ1-5	CASSQAFWSNQPQHF	TGCGCCAGCAGCCAAGCTTTTTGGAGCAATCAGCCCCAGCATTTT
TRBV27	few	.	TRBJ2-5	CASSLFGGLYQTQYF	TGTGCCAGCAGTTTATTTGGCGGACTCTATCAGACCCAGTACTTC
TRBV24-1	few	TRBD2	TRBJ2-1	CATSDSTSGGAIGEQFF	TGTGCCACCAGTGACTCCACTAGCGGGGGGGCAATCGGTGAGCAGTTCTTC
TRBV20-1	few	.	TRBJ1-3	CSARISSGNTIYF	TGCAGTGCTAGAATTAGCTCTGGAAACACCATATATTTT
TRBV4-2	few	.	TRBJ1-5	CASSQRGASNQPQHF	TGTGCCAGCAGCCAACGGGGGGCGAGCAATCAGCCCCAGCATTTT
TRBV20-1	.	.	TRBJ2-7	CSAMGQRYEQYF	TGCAGTGCTATGGGTCAGCGTTACGAGCAGTACTTC
TRBV6-5	many	TRBD1	TRBJ1-1	CASRQGGNTEAFF	TGTGCCAGCAGACAGGGGGGGAACACTGAAGCTTTCTTT
TRBV7-2	many	.	TRBJ2-7	CASALRGVGHEQYF	TGTGCCAGCGCTCTCCGGGGAGTGGGCCACGAGCAGTACTTC
TRBV29-1	few	.	TRBJ2-3	CSVEGGRGADTQYF	TGCAGCGTTGAAGGTGGGAGAGGGGCAGATACGCAGTATTTT
TRBV7-2	many	TRBD1	TRBJ1-1	CASSKRDRDTEAFF	TGTGCCAGCAGTAAAAGGGACAGAGACACTGAAGCTTTCTTT
TRBV7-6	many	.	TRBJ2-7	CASSAGTASYEQYF	TGTGCCAGCAGCGCCGGGACGGCCTCCTACGAGCAGTACTTC
TRBV13	many	.	TRBJ1-4	CASSSRRQEVNEKLFF	TGTGCCAGCAGCTCGAGACGGCAAGAAGTTAATGAAAAACTGTTTTTT